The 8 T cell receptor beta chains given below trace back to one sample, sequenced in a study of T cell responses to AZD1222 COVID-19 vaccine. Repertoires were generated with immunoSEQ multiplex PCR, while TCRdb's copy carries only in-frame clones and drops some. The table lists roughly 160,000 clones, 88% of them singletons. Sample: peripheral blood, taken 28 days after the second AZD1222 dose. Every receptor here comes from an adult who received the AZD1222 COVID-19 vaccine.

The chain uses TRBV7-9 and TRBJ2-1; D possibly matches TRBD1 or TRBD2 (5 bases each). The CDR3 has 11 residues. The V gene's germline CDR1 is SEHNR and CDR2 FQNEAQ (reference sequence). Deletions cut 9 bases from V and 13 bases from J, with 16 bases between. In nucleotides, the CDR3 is TGTGCCAGTTTATCTCGGGACGATCAGTTCTTC. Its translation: CASLSRDDQFF.

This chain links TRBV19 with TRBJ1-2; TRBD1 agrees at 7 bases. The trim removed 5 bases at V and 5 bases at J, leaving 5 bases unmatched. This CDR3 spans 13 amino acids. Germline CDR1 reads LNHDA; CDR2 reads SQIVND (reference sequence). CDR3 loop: CASSFSGQYGYTF. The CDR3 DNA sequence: TGTGCCAGTAGTTTTTCGGGACAGTATGGCTACACCTTC.

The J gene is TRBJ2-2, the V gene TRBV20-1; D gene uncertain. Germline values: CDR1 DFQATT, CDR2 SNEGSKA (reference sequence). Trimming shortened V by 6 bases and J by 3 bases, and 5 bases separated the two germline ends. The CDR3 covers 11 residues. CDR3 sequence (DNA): TGCAGTGCCATTTACACCGGGGAGCTGTTTTTT. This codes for CSAIYTGELFF.

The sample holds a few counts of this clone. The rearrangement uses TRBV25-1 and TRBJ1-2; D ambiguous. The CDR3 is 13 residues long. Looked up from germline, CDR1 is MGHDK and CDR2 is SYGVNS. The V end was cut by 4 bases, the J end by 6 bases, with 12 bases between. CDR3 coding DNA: TGTGCCAGCAGTGCATGGGGTGGGGATGGCTACACCTTC. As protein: CASSAWGGDGYTF.

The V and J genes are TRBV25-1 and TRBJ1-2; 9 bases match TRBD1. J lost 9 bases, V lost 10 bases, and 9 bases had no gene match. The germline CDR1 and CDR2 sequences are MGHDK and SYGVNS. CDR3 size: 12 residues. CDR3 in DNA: TGTGCCACCAGCAAGGACAGGGGCCGCTACACCTTC. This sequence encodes CATSKDRGRYTF.

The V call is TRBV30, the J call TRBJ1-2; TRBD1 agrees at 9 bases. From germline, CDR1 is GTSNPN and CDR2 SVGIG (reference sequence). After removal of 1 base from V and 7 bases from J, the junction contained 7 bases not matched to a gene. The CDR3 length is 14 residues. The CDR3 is CAWSADRGGFGYTF. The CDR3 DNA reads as TGTGCCTGGAGTGCCGACAGGGGGGGCTTTGGCTACACCTTC.

The CDR3 protein is CSASKDHTDTQYF. The CDR3 nucleotides read TGCAGTGCTAGTAAGGACCACACAGATACGCAGTATTTT. The V and J genes are TRBV20-1 and TRBJ2-3, with D uncertain. The V gene lost 3 bases and the J gene lost 2 bases, with 9 bases spanning the gap. The germline V gene has CDR1 DFQATT and CDR2 SNEGSKA (reference sequence). This CDR3 has 13 residues.

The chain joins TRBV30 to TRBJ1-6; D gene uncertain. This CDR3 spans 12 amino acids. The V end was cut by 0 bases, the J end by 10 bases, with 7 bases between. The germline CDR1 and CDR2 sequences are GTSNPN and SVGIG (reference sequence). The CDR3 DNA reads TGTGCCTGGAGTGTACAGTCATCACCCCTCCACTTT. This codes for CAWSVQSSPLHF.